This T cell receptor beta chain was recorded in a study of cytomegalovirus exposure and HLA in healthy donors. General study results and limits: Common viral pathogens seemed to be connected with several of the most significant clusters, according to a later analysis. The likely origin of a cluster of highly shared sequence variants was a sequencing artifact.

Primers included in the PCR were 60 Vbeta and 13 Jbeta primers. The table came from immunoSEQ multiplex PCR; TCRdb's copy has only in-frame clones and leaves some out. This table holds 35,000 to 40,000 clones, 74% found once. Details on this clone: Its antigen is still unknown.

This clonotype originated in a man aged 25 to 45 in good health and CMV-seronegative. The material sequenced was PBMCs.

The DNA for the CDR3 is TGTGCCAGCAGTGACTCGGCTAGCGGGGGTAACAATGAGCAGTTCTTC. It yields the protein CASSDSASGGNNEQFF. The V gene is TRBV6-4, the J gene TRBJ2-1, with 10 positions matching TRBD2. The CDR3 contains 16 residues. CDR1 and CDR2 from the germline V gene are MRHNA and SNTAGT. V lost 0 bases and J lost 5; bases outside the gene matches: 4.